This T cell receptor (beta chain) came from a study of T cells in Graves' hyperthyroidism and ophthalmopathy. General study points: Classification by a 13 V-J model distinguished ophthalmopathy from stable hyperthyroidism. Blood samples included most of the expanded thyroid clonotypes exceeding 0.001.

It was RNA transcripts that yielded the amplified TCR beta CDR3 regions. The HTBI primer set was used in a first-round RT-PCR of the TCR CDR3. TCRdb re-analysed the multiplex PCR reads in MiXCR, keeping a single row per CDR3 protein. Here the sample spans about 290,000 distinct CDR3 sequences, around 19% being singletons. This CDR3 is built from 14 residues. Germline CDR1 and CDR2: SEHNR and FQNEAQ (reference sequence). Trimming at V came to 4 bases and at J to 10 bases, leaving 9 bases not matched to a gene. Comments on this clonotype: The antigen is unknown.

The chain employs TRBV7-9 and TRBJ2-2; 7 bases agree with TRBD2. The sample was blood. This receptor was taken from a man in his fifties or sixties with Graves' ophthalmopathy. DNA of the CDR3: TGTGCCAGCAGCTCAACTAGCGTCATTGTGGAGCTGTTTTTT. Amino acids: CASSSTSVIVELFF.